This entry lists 22 T cell receptor beta chains sequenced from one sample in a study of blood T cell repertoires in COVID-19 (dated by TCRdb to 2020 to 2021). The library was produced with the immunoSEQ multiplex PCR assay. TCRdb obtained this table from immuneACCESS and retained in-frame rearrangements with V and J assigned. These tables miss some clones; where compared with another copy, unresolved V genes account for less than half of the shortfall, and the remainder is unexplained. For this sample the table gives some 83,000 clones, of which 65% to 85% were detected only once. About 5.8% of the sample is in the top ten clones. The specimen sequenced was peripheral blood. These receptors originate from a man in his 60s with active or convalescent COVID-19.

This clone was counted a few times. V usage is TRBV15 and J usage is TRBJ1-3, with TRBD1 matching over 8 bases. The CDR3 has 16 residues. Germline CDR1 is LNHNV and CDR2 is YYDKDF (reference sequence). V dropped 4 bases and J dropped 1; count of bases not matched to a gene: 6. The CDR3 sequence is CATSNRQGTSGNTIYF. DNA of the CDR3: TGTGCCACCAGCAACAGACAGGGGACATCTGGAAACACCATATATTTT.

The chain recombines TRBV4-1 with TRBJ1-3, with D possibly being TRBD1 (5 bases). In germline, CDR1 is MGHRA, CDR2 YSYEKL. Trimming removed 1 base at V and 4 bases at J, with 20 bases between. CDR3 size: 18 residues. CDR3 amino acids: CASSQAPSGGRPGNTIYF. Here the CDR3 DNA reads TGCGCCAGCAGCCAAGCTCCCTCCGGGGGTCGGCCGGGAAACACCATATATTTT.

The chain joins TRBV2 to TRBJ1-2, with D unresolved. The CDR3 is made up of 13 amino acids. Germline CDR1 and CDR2: SNHLY and FYNNEI. V lost 5 bases to trimming and J lost 2 bases, with 9 bases between them. The CDR3 loop is CASSIKENYGYTF. The CDR3 region has the DNA TGTGCCAGCAGTATAAAGGAGAACTATGGCTACACCTTC.

This clone was counted only a few times. The rearrangement uses TRBV7-8 and TRBJ2-7, with 10 positions matching TRBD1. Germline loops: CDR1 SGHVS, CDR2 FQNEAQ. V lost 4 bases and J lost 2; bases outside the gene matches: 8. The CDR3 consists of 16 residues. CDR3 nucleotide sequence: TGTGCCAGCAGCTCACCCGACAGGGGGCTGGCCTACGAGCAGTACTTC. Amino acids: CASSSPDRGLAYEQYF.

V usage is TRBV19 and J usage is TRBJ1-3; D uncertain. This CDR3 region has 16 residues. The V and J ends lost 3 bases and 0 bases respectively, with 12 bases between them. CDR1 and CDR2 (germline): LNHDA, SQIVND (reference sequence). This CDR3 is CASSIPGGNSGNTIYF. The CDR3 DNA reads as TGTGCCAGTAGTATTCCCGGCGGCAACTCTGGAAACACCATATATTTT.

J is TRBJ2-2 and V is TRBV7-2, with a possible D match to TRBD2 (5 bases). The CDR3 loop spans 14 amino acids. Germline CDR1 reads SGHTA; CDR2 reads FQGNSA. V was cut by 5 bases and J by 3 bases, with 10 bases left in between. The CDR3 is CASSPGLYTGELFF. CDR3 coding DNA: TGTGCCAGCAGCCCAGGACTGTACACCGGGGAGCTGTTTTTT.

The V gene is TRBV6-1, the J gene TRBJ2-5; the D gene is possibly TRBD2 (5 bases). The length of the CDR3 is 14 residues. Germline V lookup: CDR1 MNHNS, CDR2 SASEGT. The V end was cut by 1 base, the J end by 0 bases, with 6 bases between. CDR3 region: CASSEERYQETQYF. The CDR3 coding sequence is TGTGCCAGCAGTGAAGAGCGGTACCAAGAGACCCAGTACTTC.

V and J are TRBV2 and TRBJ2-5; 14 nucleotides match TRBD2. Per the germline V gene, CDR1 is SNHLY and CDR2 is FYNNEI. J lost 5 bases, V lost 6 bases, and 5 bases had no gene match. There are 15 residues in the CDR3. CDR3 amino acids: CASSVGLAGEETQYF. The CDR3 region has the DNA TGTGCCAGCAGCGTGGGACTAGCGGGGGAGGAGACCCAGTACTTC.

This sequence joins TRBV24-1 and TRBJ2-3; D is undetermined. Germline V lookup: CDR1 KGHDR, CDR2 SFDVKD. The CDR3 is 17 residues long. V was trimmed by 1 base and J by 2 bases, leaving 15 bases between them. CDR3: CATSDLTQFLYTDTQYF. The CDR3 nucleotides read TGTGCCACCAGTGATTTAACACAGTTTCTTTACACAGATACGCAGTATTTT.

This sequence joins TRBV5-8 and TRBJ1-5; 11 positions agree with TRBD1. J was trimmed by 5 bases and V by 2 bases; bases with no gene match: 6. Looked up from germline, CDR1 is SGHTS and CDR2 is YDEGEE. There are 16 residues in the CDR3. DNA of the CDR3: TGTGCCAGCAGCTTCCTGGGGACAGGGGGTCATCAGCCCCAGCATTTT. Translating it yields CASSFLGTGGHQPQHF.

The chain uses TRBV30 and TRBJ1-1; 8 nucleotides agree with TRBD1. The germline V gene encodes CDR1 GTSNPN and CDR2 SVGIG (reference sequence). The CDR3 covers 15 residues. The V and J ends lost 0 bases and 3 bases, in that order; junction bases with no gene match: 6. The CDR3: CAWSVETGVDTEAFF. DNA for the CDR3: TGTGCCTGGAGTGTGGAGACAGGGGTGGACACTGAAGCTTTCTTT.

This sequence joins TRBV19 and TRBJ1-5, with TRBD1 matching over 9 bases. V lost 3 bases to trimming and J lost 5 bases; unmatched junction nucleotides: 5. The CDR3 is 15 residues long. CDR1 and CDR2 (germline): LNHDA, SQIVND (reference sequence). CDR3 in DNA: TGTGCCAGTAGTATTACGGGACAGGGCGATCAGCCCCAGCATTTT. Amino acids: CASSITGQGDQPQHF.

This chain joins TRBV4-3 and TRBJ2-7; D gene ambiguous. V lost 4 bases to trimming and J lost 9 bases, with 4 bases between them. The CDR3 loop spans 9 amino acids. Per the germline V gene, CDR1 is LGHNA and CDR2 is YSLEER. CDR3 in amino acids: CASSPGQYF. CDR3 sequence (DNA): TGCGCCAGCAGCCCAGGGCAGTACTTC.

This chain connects TRBV28 to TRBJ2-7; 7 positions agree with TRBD2. CDR3 length: 14 residues. CDR1 is MDHEN and CDR2 is SYDVKM in the germline V gene. V shed 7 bases and J 5 bases; nucleotides not matched to a gene: 11. The CDR3 DNA reads TGTGCCAGCATCCCTATGGGGGGGAGGGACGAGCAGTACTTC. This translates into CASIPMGGRDEQYF.

The chain has TRBV14 and TRBJ2-5, with D uncertain. Germline V gene data show CDR1 as SGHDN and CDR2 as FVKESK. The length of the CDR3 is 12 residues. The V and J ends lost 4 bases and 5 bases respectively, with 8 bases between them. The CDR3 reads CASSRPFETQYF. CDR3 nucleotide sequence: TGTGCCAGCAGCCGGCCATTTGAGACCCAGTACTTC.

This CDR3 is CASSRGGYGYTF. The DNA for the CDR3 is TGTGCCAGCAGTCGAGGGGGCTATGGCTACACCTTC. V and J are TRBV11-3 and TRBJ1-2; the D gene is possibly TRBD1 (6 bases). CDR3 size: 12 residues. CDR1 is SGHNT and CDR2 is YENEEA in the germline V gene. The germline V and J ends were trimmed by 6 bases and 4 bases, with 9 bases remaining between them.

The chain has TRBV6-6 and TRBJ1-3, with TRBD1 matching 9 bases. The V gene's germline CDR1 is MNHNY and CDR2 SVGAGI (reference sequence). The CDR3 has 13 residues. Unmatched junction bases numbered 6, after V lost 4 bases and J lost 11 bases. The CDR3 DNA sequence: TGTGCCAGCAGTTCGACAGGGGGGTTTCCCATATATTTT. Protein: CASSSTGGFPIYF.

The chain joins TRBV25-1 to TRBJ2-5; possibly TRBD2 for D (7 bases). This CDR3 comprises 16 residues. V gave up 2 bases and J gave up 1 base, with 14 bases separating them. Germline CDR1 is MGHDK and CDR2 is SYGVNS. The chain's CDR3 is CASSEDWGGRQETQYF. CDR3 DNA: TGTGCCAGCAGTGAAGATTGGGGGGGGCGCCAAGAGACCCAGTACTTC.

This rearrangement joins TRBV4-3 to TRBJ2-1, with 9 bases matching TRBD2. The CDR3 has 17 residues. Germline V gives CDR1 LGHNA, CDR2 YSLEER. The junction had 8 bases not matched to a gene; V was cut back by 1 base and J by 4 bases. The CDR3 spells CASSQVGSGGQYNEQFF. For the CDR3, the DNA is TGCGCCAGCAGCCAAGTTGGTAGCGGGGGACAGTACAATGAGCAGTTCTTC.

V and J are TRBV5-4 and TRBJ1-2, with 7 bases fitting TRBD1. V gave up 4 bases and J gave up 3 bases; unmatched junction bases: 6. CDR1 and CDR2 (germline): SGHNT, YYREEE (reference sequence). This CDR3 has 14 residues. The DNA for the CDR3 is TGTGCCAGCAGCCGACCTGGGACAGACTATGGCTACACCTTC. Translation: CASSRPGTDYGYTF.

J is TRBJ2-3 and V is TRBV24-1, with 11 bases matching TRBD1. The V gene end was trimmed by 3 bases and the J gene end by 5 bases; junction bases not matched to a gene: 6. Germline loops: CDR1 KGHDR, CDR2 SFDVKD. The CDR3 is 16 amino acids. This CDR3 reads CATSDPGQGEGDTQYF. DNA for the CDR3: TGTGCCACCAGTGATCCGGGACAGGGGGAGGGAGATACGCAGTATTTT.

This chain joins TRBV9 and TRBJ1-3, with D maybe TRBD1 (5 bases). V lost 6 bases, J lost 5 bases, and 15 bases lay in between. Germline CDR1 is SGDLS and CDR2 is YYNGEE. This CDR3 contains 14 residues. The CDR3 is CASTGGDGRNTIYF. CDR3 in DNA: TGTGCCAGCACCGGAGGGGACGGTAGAAACACCATATATTTT.